In its sample, the clone carrying this T cell receptor beta chain was seen a few times. MiXCR, run by TCRdb on the RT-PCR reads, gives a single entry per CDR3 protein. Among under 200,000 distinct CDR3 sequences listed, about 32% were seen once. CDR1 is MNHEY and CDR2 is SVGEGT in the germline V gene. This CDR3 is 15 amino acids long. The V end lost 2 bases, the J end lost 5 bases, and 13 bases lay between the germline ends. The source of the sample is a study of patients and donors after allogeneic stem cell transplantation. This chain uses TRBV6-2 or TRBV6-3 with TRBJ1-5; possibly TRBD1 for D (5 bases). The specimen sequenced was blood, either unsorted or a sorted T cell fraction (not recorded which). This receptor was identified in a human donor who was either an allogeneic HSCT recipient or a stem cell or donor lymphocyte infusion donor (not recorded which). It is not recorded whose cells these are; they may come from a transplant donor. This chain's CDR3 is CASSYDLRAHQPQHF. As DNA, the CDR3 is TGTGCCAGCAGTTACGACCTCAGGGCGCATCAGCCCCAGCATTTT.